This T cell receptor beta chain was observed in a study of blood T cell repertoires in COVID-19 (dated by TCRdb to the early 2020s). Regarding the research as a whole: Samples from collaborators originated in the United States, Italy and Spain and spanned both the acute and convalescent phases of COVID-19. The material from the prospective study consisted of cDNA or gDNA derived from T cells, B-cell-depleted T cells, or PBMCs. Subjects who had been exposed to COVID-19, were actively infected with it, or had recovered from it provided the deeply sampled blood TCRbeta repertoires that made up the dataset. A freely available public database, intended as a resource for researchers studying the immune response to SARS-CoV-2, is where the repertoires were released. The samples were drawn from the first 160 participants of the ongoing ImmuneRACE study and from roughly 1,300 subjects provided by 6 global collaborators. Nearly every sample came with metadata listing a de-identified subject ID, COVID-19 status, age in years and sex. HLA class I and class II types, where available, came from metadata supplied by the sample provider rather than from assay-based typing. General findings and caveats noted by the study authors: How much clinical and demographic metadata was included differed by source and by participant, and the metadata was provided uncurated.

This clone appeared a few times. Its cognate antigen has yet to be identified. Base qualities are missing; no much larger clone stands one base away. As encoded in the germline V gene, CDR1 is SGHVS while CDR2 is FQNEAQ. The CDR3 starts with the cysteine, ends with the phenylalanine, and has 15 residues. Of the read, only the CDR3 DNA is kept; its 45 bases are in frame from base 1. V is clipped by 1 base and J by 4 bases, and the sequence between their germline boundaries is 13 bases long. TCRbeta CDR3 regions were amplified from genomic DNA by means of the immunoSEQ Assay, a bias-controlled multiplex PCR. The authors' analysis ran thus. The number of nucleated cells in each sample was estimated from the amplification of reference gene primers within the assay. Sequence reads were collapsed and filtered to measure the absolute abundance of every unique TCRbeta CDR3 rearrangement. Productive Simpson clonality was computed per sample as the square root of Simpson's diversity index over productive rearrangements. Entries here come from immuneACCESS through TCRdb and include only in-frame sequences with V and J called. Some clones fail to appear in such tables; in the studies checked, an unresolved V gene covers under half of the shortfall, and the cause of the remainder is unknown. D and trimming were read from the DNA, whereas the V and J calls and clone size are those reported in that table. The sample records approximately 150,000 clones, about 80% of which are singletons. Of the sample, roughly 17% is held by the ten largest clones.

Each collaborating institution followed its own protocols to collect whole blood in K2EDTA tubes. Collaborator samples were shipped for TCRbeta analysis as frozen whole blood, isolated PBMCs, or DNA extracted from either sample type. The TCR comes from a man between 45 and 60 years old with acute or convalescent COVID-19. The sequenced sample was peripheral blood. The sequence is built from TRBV7-8 and TRBJ1-2; the best D guess is TRBD1, with 5 bases matching. The CDR3 protein sequence reads: CASSLGLWGGYGYTF. In nucleotides, the sequence is TGTGCCAGCAGCTTAGGCCTTTGGGGGGGCTATGGCTACACCTTC.